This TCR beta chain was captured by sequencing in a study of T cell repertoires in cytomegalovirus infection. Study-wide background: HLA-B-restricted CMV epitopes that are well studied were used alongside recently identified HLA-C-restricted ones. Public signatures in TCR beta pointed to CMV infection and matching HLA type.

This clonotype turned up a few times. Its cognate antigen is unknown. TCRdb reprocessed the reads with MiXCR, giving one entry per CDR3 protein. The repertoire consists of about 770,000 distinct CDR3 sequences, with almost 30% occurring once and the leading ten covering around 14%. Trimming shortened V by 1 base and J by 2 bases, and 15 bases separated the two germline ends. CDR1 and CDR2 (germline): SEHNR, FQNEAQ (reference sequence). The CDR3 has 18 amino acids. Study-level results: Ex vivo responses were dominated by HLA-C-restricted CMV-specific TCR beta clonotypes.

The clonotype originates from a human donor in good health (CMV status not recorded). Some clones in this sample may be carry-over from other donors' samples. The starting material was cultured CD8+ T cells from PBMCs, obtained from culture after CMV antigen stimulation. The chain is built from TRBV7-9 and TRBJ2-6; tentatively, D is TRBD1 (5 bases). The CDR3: CASSLGPPRATGANVLTF. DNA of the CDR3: TGTGCCAGCAGCTTAGGCCCCCCCAGGGCGACTGGGGCCAACGTCCTGACTTTC. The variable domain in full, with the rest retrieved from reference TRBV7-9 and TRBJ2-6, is DTGVSQNPRHKITKRGQNVTFRCDPISEHNRLYWYRQTLGQGPEFLTYFQNEAQLEKSRLLSDRFSAERPKGSFSTLEIQRTEQGDSAMYLCASSLGPPRATGANVLTFGAGSRLTVL.